A selection of T cell receptor beta chains follows, all from one sample in a study of blood T cell repertoires in COVID-19. TCRdb keeps only in-frame clones here, not all; method: immunoSEQ multiplex PCR. Of approximately 500,000 clones listed, roughly nine tenths are singletons. The specimen was peripheral blood. The receptors come from a woman in her 50s with COVID-19, enrolled during active disease. The CDR3 runs from the conserved cysteine through the conserved F or W. D genes are given only for firm matches. Size values are once, few and many counts, or a class for expanded clones, and some rows have none.

clone size	J gene	V gene	D gene	CDR3 DNA	CDR3 protein
-	TRBJ2-1	TRBV9	-	TGTGCCAGCAGCGCCCAGACTGGTCTCTCCTACAATGAGCAGTTCTTC	CASSAQTGLSYNEQFF
-	TRBJ1-5	TRBV9	TRBD1	TGTGCCAGCAGCGTAGGGACAGGGTCCCATCAGCCCCAGCATTTT	CASSVGTGSHQPQHF
-	TRBJ1-2	TRBV28	-	TGTGCCAGCGGTGGAGCTAACTATGGCTACACCTTC	CASGGANYGYTF
-	TRBJ2-1	TRBV5-1	TRBD2	TGCGCCAGCAGCTCCGCGGGGGGAGGTGAGCAGTTCTTC	CASSSAGGGEQFF
-	TRBJ2-3	TRBV18	-	TGTGCCAGCTCACCGGGGACACCGTCGTTGAGCGACACGCAGTATTTT	CASSPGTPSLSDTQYF
many	TRBJ1-5	TRBV18	-	TGTGCCAGCTCACCCCCGGGGGTAGATAGCAATCAGCCCCAGCATTTT	CASSPPGVDSNQPQHF
-	TRBJ1-2	TRBV11-2	-	TGTGCCAGCAGCTTAGGATCCGGGAACTATGGCTACACCTTC	CASSLGSGNYGYTF
-	TRBJ1-6	TRBV7-9	-	TGTGCCAGCAGCTCCTCCGACAGGAGAAATTCACCCCTCCACTTT	CASSSSDRRNSPLHF
-	TRBJ1-2	TRBV7-2	TRBD1	TGTGCCAGCAGCCTAACTACAGGGGACGGCTACACCTTC	CASSLTTGDGYTF
-	TRBJ2-3	TRBV19	TRBD1	TGTGCCAGTAGTATAGAATGGACAGGGCCCTTCGATACGCAGTATTTT	CASSIEWTGPFDTQYF
-	TRBJ1-1	TRBV4-2	TRBD1	TGTGCCAGCAGCCAAGAAGGGACAGGGGGCACTGAAGCTTTCTTT	CASSQEGTGGTEAFF
-	TRBJ1-1	TRBV27	-	TGTGCCAGCAGTACTCAGGGCTTGGTGAACACTGAAGCTTTCTTT	CASSTQGLVNTEAFF
-	TRBJ1-4	TRBV5-1	TRBD1	TGCGCCAGCAGCTCGGCCGACAGGGTAAATGAAAAACTGTTTTTT	CASSSADRVNEKLFF
-	TRBJ2-2	TRBV5-5	TRBD1	TGTGCCAGCAGCTTAGATACAGGGGGCGCGCGCACCGGGGAGCTGTTTTTT	CASSLDTGGARTGELFF
-	TRBJ1-6	TRBV5-1	TRBD1	TGCGCCAGCAGCTTCGACAGGGGCTATAATTCACCCCTCCACTTT	CASSFDRGYNSPLHF
-	TRBJ1-1	TRBV2	-	TGTGCCAGCACCGAAGAGGAACGTTGGAACACTGAAGCTTTCTTT	CASTEEERWNTEAFF
-	TRBJ2-7	TRBV6-1	-	TGTGCCAGCAGTGAAGGCCACAGGTCCTACGAGCAGTACTTC	CASSEGHRSYEQYF